A selection of T cell receptor beta chains follows, all from one sample in a study of long-term antiretroviral therapy in people with HIV. Repertoires were generated with immunoSEQ multiplex PCR, while TCRdb's copy carries only in-frame clones and drops some. Among about 36,000 clones listed, roughly 80% were seen once. This specimen was unsorted PBMCs, taken 3.4 years after starting antiretroviral therapy. The origin of the receptors is a young man with HIV. Both conserved end residues are part of each CDR3. Fields, in order: CDR3 length, J gene, clone size, V gene, D gene, CDR3 DNA, CDR3 protein. A D gene is named only where the DNA matches it firmly. Some rows have no size entry. The others give once, few or many, or a class for an expanded clone.

>13|TRBJ2-5|-|TRBV6-1|-
TGTGCCGAGGGCCGGGACCCCTTTTTTGCCCAGTACTTC
CAEGRDPFFAQYF
>13|TRBJ2-2|few|TRBV28|-
TGTGCCAGCAGGCGGGACATCACCGGGGAGCTGTTTTTT
CASRRDITGELFF
>15|TRBJ1-5|few|TRBV5-4|TRBD1
TGTGCCAGCAGCAGAGGGACAGGGGATAATCAGCCCCAGCATTTT
CASSRGTGDNQPQHF
>15|TRBJ1-4|-|TRBV19|-
TGTGCCAGTAGTACAGCGGACAGCCTAAATGAAAAACTGTTTTTT
CASSTADSLNEKLFF
>14|TRBJ2-7|-|TRBV7-2|TRBD2
TGTGCCAGCTCCCTACAGGCGGGAGCAAACGAGCAGTACTTC
CASSLQAGANEQYF
>14|TRBJ2-3|-|TRBV6-4|TRBD2
TGTGCCAGCAGTGTAGCGGGAGGGCCAGATACGCAGTATTTT
CASSVAGGPDTQYF
>15|TRBJ1-5|-|TRBV27|-
TGTGCCAGCAGTGACCGATATCTTAGCAATCAGCCCCAGCATTTT
CASSDRYLSNQPQHF
>14|TRBJ2-7|-|TRBV15|-
TGTGCCACCAGCAGAGATCTCGGAGACGGCGAGCAGTACTTC
CATSRDLGDGEQYF
>12|TRBJ2-2|-|TRBV9|-
TGTGCCAGCAGCCCTCTAACCGGGGAGCTGTTTTTT
CASSPLTGELFF
>13|TRBJ2-3|-|TRBV5-1|-
TGCGCCAGCAGCTTGGGCGGAGCAGATACGCAGTATTTT
CASSLGGADTQYF
>13|TRBJ2-7|-|TRBV28|-
TGTGCCAGCAGTTTTTTCCCCTCCTACGAGCAGTACTTC
CASSFFPSYEQYF
>16|TRBJ2-1|-|TRBV6-5|TRBD2
TGTGCCAGCAGTTACTCGAGGCTAGCGGGAGTTGATGAGCAGTTCTTC
CASSYSRLAGVDEQFF
>13|TRBJ1-2|few|TRBV7-2|-
TGTGCCAGCAGCTTAGGGACAAACTATGGCTACACCTTC
CASSLGTNYGYTF
>14|TRBJ2-7|-|TRBV28|TRBD2
TGTGCCAGCACCTTAGCGGGGTTCTCCTACGAGCAGTACTTC
CASTLAGFSYEQYF
>13|TRBJ1-1|-|TRBV28|-
TGTGCCAGCATTAACCAGGGGAACACTGAAGCTTTCTTT
CASINQGNTEAFF
>15|TRBJ2-2|-|TRBV6-5|-
TGTGCCAGCAGTTCCCTTCCGGGGGTCACCGGGGAGCTGTTTTTT
CASSSLPGVTGELFF
>14|TRBJ1-1|-|TRBV5-5|-
TGTGCCAGCAGCTTGAGAGGGTACCGTTCTGAAGCTTTCTTT
CASSLRGYRSEAFF
>18|TRBJ1-5|-|TRBV28|-
TGTGCCAGCAGTTTTCGAGGAGTTGGAGATTATAGCAATCAGCCCCAGCATTTT
CASSFRGVGDYSNQPQHF
>15|TRBJ2-7|-|TRBV13|TRBD2
TGTGCCAGCAGCTTAGATGGGACTAGCGGCTACGAGCAGTACTTC
CASSLDGTSGYEQYF
>13|TRBJ1-1|once|TRBV28|TRBD1
TGTGCCAGCAGGCAAGACAGGGCAACTGAAGCTTTCTTT
CASRQDRATEAFF
>19|TRBJ2-1|-|TRBV2|-
TGTGCCAGCAGTGAAGGAAGGTCGGCCGGCAGCAGCTCCTACAATGAGCAGTTCTTC
CASSEGRSAGSSSYNEQFF
>17|TRBJ2-1|-|TRBV9|-
TGTGCCAGCAGCGGTAGCCGTAGAGGGAGGAGGTACAATGAGCAGTTCTTC
CASSGSRRGRRYNEQFF
>14|TRBJ1-2|-|TRBV21-1|-
TGTGCCAGCAGCAAACGAGACAGGGGGCATGGCTACACCTTC
CASSKRDRGHGYTF
>9|TRBJ1-1|-|TRBV29-1|-
TGCAGCGCAACAGGGGAAGCTTTCTTT
CSATGEAFF
>16|TRBJ2-7|once|TRBV9|TRBD1
TGTGCCAGCAGCGTAGGTCCCCAGACAGGGAGCAACGAGCAGTACTTC
CASSVGPQTGSNEQYF
>18|TRBJ2-1|-|TRBV10-3|TRBD2
TGTGCCATCAGTGGGACGGGGACTAGCGGGAGCTCCTACAATGAGCAGTTCTTC
CAISGTGTSGSSYNEQFF